This paragraph covers one TCR beta chain sequence. Its antigen is unidentified. Germline V gene lookup returns CDR1 MNHNS and CDR2 SASEGT. The CDR3 loop spans 15 amino acids. Trimming removed 5 bases from V and 2 bases from J, with 14 bases in between. Nominal health characterized the donors when sampled, though unrecorded immune exposures were likely. It was with 60 Vbeta and 13 Jbeta primers that the PCR ran. The data were produced by immunoSEQ multiplex PCR, yet TCRdb's version contains in-frame clones alone and is incomplete. This sample yields 100,000 or so clones, of which over 60% are seen a single time; 4.1% belongs to the top ten. This sample was taken from a study of cytomegalovirus exposure and HLA in healthy donors. Study at large: Earlier, roughly 180 million T cells were analyzed, and some 120 million unique TCR beta sequences were found among them. Notes on the study in general: The later analysis indicated that the majority of CMV-associated TCR beta chains appeared HLA-restricted. Roughly 170 TCR beta chains were listed as cytomegalovirus-associated.

The sequencing sample was made of PBMCs. V gene TRBV6-1 combines with J gene TRBJ2-3, with D perhaps matching TRBD2 (6 bases). The TCR originated in a female donor in good health and CMV-seropositive. The CDR3 here is CASSTLASHTDTQYF. The CDR3 DNA reads TGTGCCAGCAGTACCCTAGCGTCTCACACAGATACGCAGTATTTT.